These 21 T cell receptor beta chains share one sample of origin, sequenced in a study of Graves' ophthalmopathy and Graves' hyperthyroidism. Amplified material comprised TCR beta CDR3 regions derived from RNA transcripts. First-round RT-PCR relied on HTBI primers, and a second-round multiplex PCR came next. TCRdb redid the calling of the multiplex PCR reads with MiXCR, one entry per CDR3 protein. The sample comprises around 1.1 million distinct CDR3 sequences, about 38% of which are singletons, and around 10% rests with the top ten. Material for sequencing was peripheral blood or thyroid tissue (not recorded which). Every receptor here comes from an adult man with Graves' hyperthyroidism.

The genes are TRBV7-2 and TRBJ2-6; D is uncertain. The CDR3 is made up of 14 amino acids. Germline V gives CDR1 SGHTA, CDR2 FQGNSA. Trimming stripped 5 bases from V and 8 bases from J, with 13 bases between. This chain's CDR3 is CASSPSWGTNVLTF. As DNA, the CDR3 is TGTGCCAGCAGCCCCAGCTGGGGAACCAACGTCCTGACTTTC.

A word on this clonotype: This could be a read error, since a much larger clone is one nucleotide away. The chain employs TRBV24-1 and TRBJ2-2; 10 nucleotides align to TRBD1. V lost 11 bases and J lost 1; bases outside the gene matches: 9. CDR1 is KGHDR and CDR2 is SFDVKD in the germline V gene. The CDR3 is made up of 16 amino acids. CDR3 amino acids: CASSPGDRGNTGELFF. In DNA, the CDR3 is TGTGCCAGCAGCCCGGGGGACAGGGGGAACACCGGGGAGCTGTTTTTT.

This clonotype was counted between two and nine times. This chain connects TRBV30 to TRBJ2-7, with D perhaps matching TRBD1 (6 bases). V lost 0 bases, J lost 6 bases, and 12 bases lay in between. CDR1 is GTSNPN and CDR2 is SVGIG in the germline V gene (reference sequence). The CDR3 loop spans 13 amino acids. CDR3 loop: CAWSVRTEAEQYF. In nucleotides, the CDR3 is TGTGCCTGGAGTGTACGGACAGAGGCCGAGCAGTACTTC.

This clonotype was observed a few times. The chain carries TRBV29-1 and TRBJ1-1, with D maybe TRBD1 (6 bases). V dropped 8 bases and J dropped 5 bases, with 15 bases sitting between them. CDR1 and CDR2 (germline): SQVTM, ANQGSEA. CDR3 size: 12 residues. CDR3 in amino acids: CSTTGIGTEAFF. The CDR3 DNA sequence: TGCAGCACCACAGGGATCGGAACTGAAGCTTTCTTT.

This clonotype was recorded a few times. A read error is possible here, since a much larger clone lies one base away. The gene calls are TRBV2 and TRBJ2-7; either TRBD1 or TRBD2 may fit D (6 bases each). The CDR3 totals 14 residues. Germline loops: CDR1 SNHLY, CDR2 FYNNEI. V was trimmed by 2 bases and J by 4 bases, leaving 12 bases between them. The CDR3 coding sequence is TGTGCCAGCAGTGAATCGGGGGCTCCATACGAGCAGTACTTC. Protein product: CASSESGAPYEQYF. The variable domain in full, completed from reference TRBV2 and TRBJ2-7, reads EPEVTQTPSHQVTQMGQEVILRCVPISNHLYFYWYRQILGQKVEFLVSFYNNEISEKSEIFDDQFSVERPDGSNFTLKIRSTKLEDSAMYFCASSESGAPYEQYFGPGTRLTVT.

The CDR3 here is CAISEVEGVAGYTF. CDR3 nucleotide sequence: TGTGCCATCAGTGAGGTAGAGGGGGTAGCTGGCTACACCTTC. The chain is built from TRBV10-3 and TRBJ1-2, with D tentatively TRBD1 (6 bases). CDR3 size: 14 residues. V shed 2 bases and J shed 7 bases, with 14 bases lying between them. Germline V CDR1 and CDR2: ENHRY, SYGVKD.

J is TRBJ1-4 and V is TRBV29-1; D ambiguous. CDR3 length: 13 residues. CDR1 and CDR2 from the germline V gene are SQVTM and ANQGSEA. The CDR3 DNA sequence: TGCAGTGCTAGGCCCAGGAGTAATGAAAAACTGTTTTTT. Translation gives CSARPRSNEKLFF.

The chain couples TRBV4-1 to TRBJ1-5, with 7 bases aligning to TRBD1. CDR1 is MGHRA and CDR2 is YSYEKL in the germline V gene. This CDR3 contains 14 residues. V shed 3 bases, J shed 5 bases, and the junction held 4 bases outside the gene matches. The CDR3 is CASSHRDSDQPQHF. The CDR3 nucleotides are TGCGCCAGCAGCCACCGGGACAGTGATCAGCCCCAGCATTTT.

This clonotype was seen many times. The J gene is TRBJ1-2, the V gene TRBV6-5; D is ambiguous. The length of the CDR3 is 11 residues. Germline V lookup: CDR1 MNHEY, CDR2 SVGAGI. Trimming removed 5 bases at V and 8 bases at J, with 9 bases between. CDR3 DNA: TGTGCCAGCAGTGGGATGGGCGGCTACACCTTC. It yields the protein CASSGMGGYTF.

This clonotype has just a few counts. The rearrangement joins TRBV2 to TRBJ1-2; D is ambiguous. Germline V lookup: CDR1 SNHLY, CDR2 FYNNEI. This CDR3 contains 11 residues. Between the trimmed V and J ends, which lost 7 bases and 1 base, there was a span of 4 bases. The CDR3 bases are TGTGCCAGCATGTATAACTATGGCTACACCTTC. Residues: CASMYNYGYTF.

This chain uses TRBV5-1 with TRBJ2-7, with D tentatively TRBD1 (6 bases). The V gene's germline CDR1 is SGHRS and CDR2 YFSETQ. Deletions cut 5 bases from V and 6 bases from J, with 15 bases between. This CDR3 has 13 amino acids. The CDR3 bases are TGCGCCAGCAGGTACCAGGGGTGGACCGAGCAGTACTTC. It translates to CASRYQGWTEQYF.

CDR3 sequence (DNA): TGCGCCAGCGGCCGAACTCGGGGTGAAAAACTGTTTTTT. Amino acids: CASGRTRGEKLFF. The chain carries TRBV4-1 and TRBJ1-4; the D is unclear. V lost 8 bases to trimming and J lost 7 bases, with 14 bases between them. The CDR3 consists of 13 residues. Germline V CDR1 and CDR2: MGHRA, YSYEKL.

This chain uses TRBV20-1 with TRBJ2-7; tentative D call: TRBD1 (6 bases). The ends were cut back, 0 bases at V and 3 bases at J, with 12 bases in the middle. The germline V gene has CDR1 DFQATT and CDR2 SNEGSKA (reference sequence). The CDR3 runs to 14 residues. The CDR3 sequence is CSARDFGTRYEQYF. The CDR3 region has the DNA TGCAGTGCTAGAGATTTCGGGACACGCTACGAGCAGTACTTC.

This chain uses TRBV7-9 with TRBJ2-7; D possibly corresponds to TRBD2 (6 bases). Between the trimmed V and J ends, which lost 1 base and 8 bases, there was a span of 12 bases. Germline assignment: CDR1 SEHNR and CDR2 FQNEAQ (reference sequence). This CDR3 region has 13 residues. CDR3 sequence (DNA): TGTGCCAGCAGCTTAGTGCGGGGAAGTCAGCAGTACTTC. Encoded protein: CASSLVRGSQQYF.

There are a few counts of this clonotype. This sequence joins TRBV27 and TRBJ1-2; the match to TRBD1 covers 8 bases. CDR1 is MNHEY, CDR2 SMNVEV, per germline (reference sequence). Trimming at V came to 6 bases and at J to 3 bases, leaving 6 bases not matched to a gene. The CDR3 totals 14 residues. CDR3 loop: CASRVQGDDYGYTF. DNA for the CDR3: TGTGCCAGCAGAGTACAGGGGGACGACTATGGCTACACCTTC.

This clonotype was detected only a few times. One end of the junction does not line up with germline, which may come from a read error. This chain connects TRBV10-2 to TRBJ2-7; possibly TRBD1 or TRBD2 for D (7 bases each). From germline, CDR1 is WSHSY and CDR2 SAAADI. This CDR3 comprises 16 residues. CDR3 residues: CASSYSRAGGVHEQYF. DNA of the CDR3: TGTGCCAGCAGTTACTCGAGGGCAGGGGGGGTTCACGAGCAGTACTTC.

In its sample, this clonotype was seen many times. CDR3 sequence: CASSLYQGKNSPLHF. The DNA of the CDR3 is TGTGCCAGCAGCTTATATCAGGGCAAAAATTCACCCCTCCACTTT. This chain connects TRBV7-8 to TRBJ1-6; tentative D call: TRBD1 (5 bases). CDR1 is SGHVS and CDR2 is FQNEAQ in the germline V gene. The length of the CDR3 is 15 residues. Trimming cost V 2 bases and J 7 bases, with 12 bases left between them.

This clonotype appeared once. This chain uses TRBV12-3 or TRBV12-4 with TRBJ1-4; maybe TRBD1 (5 bases). This CDR3 is built from 15 residues. V was cut by 6 bases and J by 8 bases, with 19 bases left in between. The CDR3, as DNA: TGTGCCAGCAGCTTGACTAGCGGGGGAAGCGAAAAACTGTTTTTT. Its translation is CASSLTSGGSEKLFF.

In this sample, this clonotype turned up many times. This chain connects TRBV19 to TRBJ2-7; 14 nucleotides line up with TRBD2. CDR3 length: 15 residues. After removal of 5 bases from V and 9 bases from J, the junction contained 9 bases not matched to a gene. Germline assignment: CDR1 LNHDA and CDR2 SQIVND (reference sequence). CDR3 sequence (DNA): TGTGCCAGTAGTGGCGGACTAGCGGGGGGTATTGTGCAGTACTTC. It encodes CASSGGLAGGIVQYF.

Worth noting for this clonotype: A read error may be the cause here, since a much bigger clone is one base away. The rearrangement joins TRBV20-1 to TRBJ2-7; D is unclear. This CDR3 spans 13 amino acids. In germline, CDR1 is DFQATT, CDR2 SNEGSKA (reference sequence). The CDR3: CSAGEASSYEQYF. The CDR3, as DNA: TGCAGTGCTGGAGAGGCCAGTTCCTACGAGCAGTACTTC.

This clonotype was observed a few times. This chain uses TRBV4-3 with TRBJ2-7; D unclear. The CDR3 runs to 13 residues. V was cut by 1 base and J by 6 bases, with 10 bases left in between. Per the germline V gene, CDR1 is LGHNA and CDR2 is YSLEER. The CDR3 here is CASSQGVWGEQYF. In nucleotides, the CDR3 is TGCGCCAGCAGCCAAGGGGTTTGGGGCGAGCAGTACTTC.